Listed below are T cell receptor beta chains from one sample, sequenced in a study of shared clonotypes between healthy human individuals. Generated by immunoSEQ multiplex PCR, the TCRdb table keeps only in-frame clones and is missing some. The sample shows about 1.5 million clones, 95% to 99% of them seen only once. Source material: naive CD4+ T cells sorted from blood. The receptors shown here come from a man under 40 in good health. Each CDR3 is given with its conserved first and last residue. The D gene is left open where the match is weak. Expanded clones are given a class, and other clones once, few, many or no size at all.

clone size	V gene	D gene	J gene	CDR3 protein	CDR3 DNA
-	TRBV10-1	TRBD2	TRBJ2-3	CASSEAVAGADTQYF	TGCGCCAGCAGTGAGGCGGTAGCGGGAGCAGATACGCAGTATTTT
-	TRBV28	-	TRBJ2-7	CASSFQGISYEQYF	TGTGCCAGCAGTTTCCAGGGGATCTCCTACGAGCAGTACTTC
-	TRBV19	-	TRBJ1-2	CASTSAGTSISVYGYTF	TGTGCCAGTACCTCAGCCGGGACCTCAATCTCGGTCTATGGCTACACCTTC
-	TRBV5-4	TRBD1	TRBJ2-7	CASSFRTGGTYEQYF	TGTGCCAGCAGCTTTCGGACAGGGGGAACCTACGAGCAGTACTTC
-	TRBV5-6	-	TRBJ2-7	CASSLALGATNEQYF	TGTGCCAGCAGCTTGGCCTTGGGGGCTACTAACGAGCAGTACTTC
-	TRBV18	TRBD1	TRBJ2-3	CASSSGQGARDTQYF	TGTGCCAGCTCGTCCGGACAGGGGGCGAGAGATACGCAGTATTTT
-	TRBV18	TRBD1	TRBJ2-5	CASSPTGANQETQYF	TGTGCCAGCTCACCTACAGGGGCGAACCAAGAGACCCAGTACTTC
once	TRBV6-4	-	TRBJ2-1	CASSVDSHGGNEQFF	TGTGCCAGCAGTGTTGACAGTCACGGTGGCAATGAGCAGTTCTTC
-	TRBV10-1	-	TRBJ2-3	CASSYQGFTDTQYF	TGCGCCAGCAGTTATCAGGGATTCACAGATACGCAGTATTTT
-	TRBV18	TRBD2	TRBJ2-3	CASSPARGRGADTQYF	TGTGCCAGCTCACCGGCGCGGGGGAGGGGAGCAGATACGCAGTATTTT
-	TRBV29-1	-	TRBJ2-7	CSVGHPVGEQYF	TGCAGCGTTGGACATCCCGTGGGCGAGCAGTACTTC
-	TRBV10-3	-	TRBJ2-7	CAIGSELNYEQYF	TGTGCCATCGGTTCCGAGCTAAACTACGAGCAGTACTTC